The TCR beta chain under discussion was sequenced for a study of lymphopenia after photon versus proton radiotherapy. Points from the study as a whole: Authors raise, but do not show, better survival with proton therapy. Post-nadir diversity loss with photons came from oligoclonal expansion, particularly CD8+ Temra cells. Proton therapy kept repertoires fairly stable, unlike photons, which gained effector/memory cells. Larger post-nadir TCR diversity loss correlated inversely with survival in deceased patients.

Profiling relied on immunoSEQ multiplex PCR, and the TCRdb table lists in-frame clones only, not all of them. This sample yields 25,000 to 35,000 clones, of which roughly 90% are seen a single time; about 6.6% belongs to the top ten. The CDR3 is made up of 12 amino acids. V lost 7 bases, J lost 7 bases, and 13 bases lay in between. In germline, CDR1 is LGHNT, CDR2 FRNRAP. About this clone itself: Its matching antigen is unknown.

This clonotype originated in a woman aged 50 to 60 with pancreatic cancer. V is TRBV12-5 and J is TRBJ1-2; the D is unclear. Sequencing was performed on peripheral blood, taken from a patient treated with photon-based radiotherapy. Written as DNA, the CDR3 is TGTGCTAGTGCTTCGGACGTTGGTGGCTACACCTTC. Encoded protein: CASASDVGGYTF.